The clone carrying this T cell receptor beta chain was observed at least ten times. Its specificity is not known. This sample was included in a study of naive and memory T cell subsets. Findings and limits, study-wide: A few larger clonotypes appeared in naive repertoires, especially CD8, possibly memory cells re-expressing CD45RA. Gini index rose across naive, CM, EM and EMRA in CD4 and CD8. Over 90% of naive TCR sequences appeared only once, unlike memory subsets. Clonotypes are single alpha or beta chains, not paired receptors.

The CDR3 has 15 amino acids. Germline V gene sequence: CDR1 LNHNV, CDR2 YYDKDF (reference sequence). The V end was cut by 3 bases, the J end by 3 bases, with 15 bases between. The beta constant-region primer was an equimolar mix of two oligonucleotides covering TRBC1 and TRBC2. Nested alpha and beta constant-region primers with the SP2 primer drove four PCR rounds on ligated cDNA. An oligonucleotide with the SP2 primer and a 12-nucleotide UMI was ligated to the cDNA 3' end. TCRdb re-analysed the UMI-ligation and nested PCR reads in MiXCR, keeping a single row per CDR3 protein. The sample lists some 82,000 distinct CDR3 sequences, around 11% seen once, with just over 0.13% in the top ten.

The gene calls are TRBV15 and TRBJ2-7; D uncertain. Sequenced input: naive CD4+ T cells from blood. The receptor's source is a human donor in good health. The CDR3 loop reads CATSRDLTQNYEQYF. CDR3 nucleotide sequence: TGTGCCACCAGCAGGGACCTCACGCAGAACTACGAGCAGTACTTC. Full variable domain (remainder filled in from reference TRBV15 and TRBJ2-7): DAMVIQNPRYQVTQFGKPVTLSCSQTLNHNVMYWYQQKSSQAPKLLFHYYDKDFNNEADTPDNFQSRRPNTSFCFLDIRSPGLGDTAMYLCATSRDLTQNYEQYFGPGTRLTVT.